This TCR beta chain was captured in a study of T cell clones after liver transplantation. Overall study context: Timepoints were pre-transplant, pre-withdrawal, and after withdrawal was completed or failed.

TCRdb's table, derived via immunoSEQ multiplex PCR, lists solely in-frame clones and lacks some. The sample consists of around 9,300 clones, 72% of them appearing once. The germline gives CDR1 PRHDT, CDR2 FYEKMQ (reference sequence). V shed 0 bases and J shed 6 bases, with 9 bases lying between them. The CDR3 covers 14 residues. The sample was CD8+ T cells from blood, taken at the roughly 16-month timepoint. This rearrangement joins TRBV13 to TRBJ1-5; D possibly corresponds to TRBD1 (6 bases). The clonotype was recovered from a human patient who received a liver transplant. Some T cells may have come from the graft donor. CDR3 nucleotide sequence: TGTGCCAGCAGCTTAGGAGGCAGGGGTCAGCCCCAGCATTTT. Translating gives CASSLGGRGQPQHF.